This entry concerns a single T cell receptor (beta chain). Its target is not known. Method: immunoSEQ multiplex PCR; TCRdb's copy keeps in-frame clones and lacks some. The table lists 85,000 to 130,000 clones, roughly 90% of them singletons. This record comes from a study of T cell responses to AZD1222 COVID-19 vaccine. Whole-study results and caveats: At 160-218 and 743-854, vaccine-associated CD4 TCRs were dominant, and they spanned spike. Repertoires in all cases were sampled only once the peak T cell response had passed. There were mostly white British donors and more females than males, and clonal diversity was possibly underestimated.

The V gene end was trimmed by 3 bases and the J gene end by 1 base; junction bases not matched to a gene: 5. Germline CDR1 SGHDT, CDR2 YYEEEE. This CDR3 comprises 16 residues. The specimen was peripheral blood, collected on day 0 of AZD1222 vaccination. The rearrangement links TRBV5-6 to TRBJ1-5; 9 bases match TRBD1. The clonotype comes from an adult in good health. The DNA of the CDR3 is TGTGCCAGCAGCTCATCGACAGGGGGGAGCAATCAGCCCCAGCATTTT. It codes for CASSSSTGGSNQPQHF.